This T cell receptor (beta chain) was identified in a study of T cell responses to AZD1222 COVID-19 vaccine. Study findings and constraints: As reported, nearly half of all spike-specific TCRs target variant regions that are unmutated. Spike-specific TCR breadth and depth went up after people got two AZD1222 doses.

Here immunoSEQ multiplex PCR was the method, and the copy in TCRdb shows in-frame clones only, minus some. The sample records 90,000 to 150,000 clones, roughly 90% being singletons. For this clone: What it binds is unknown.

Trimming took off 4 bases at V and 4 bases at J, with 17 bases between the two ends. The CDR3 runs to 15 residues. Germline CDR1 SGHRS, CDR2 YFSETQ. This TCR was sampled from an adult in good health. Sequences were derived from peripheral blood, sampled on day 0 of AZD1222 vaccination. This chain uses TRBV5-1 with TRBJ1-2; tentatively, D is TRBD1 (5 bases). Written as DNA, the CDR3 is TGCGCCAGCAGCCAAAGGGGTACAGCTATCTATGGCTACACCTTC. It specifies CASSQRGTAIYGYTF.